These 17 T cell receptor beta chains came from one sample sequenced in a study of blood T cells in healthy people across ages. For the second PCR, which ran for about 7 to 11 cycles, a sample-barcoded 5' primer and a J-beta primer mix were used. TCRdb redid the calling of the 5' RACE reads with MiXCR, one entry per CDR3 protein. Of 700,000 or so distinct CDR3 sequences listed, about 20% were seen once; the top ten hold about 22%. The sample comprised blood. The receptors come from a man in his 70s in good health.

The CDR3 here is CSASAYRGGTEAFF. The CDR3 nucleotides are TGCAGTGCTAGTGCTTACAGGGGGGGGACTGAAGCTTTCTTT. This chain joins TRBV20-1 and TRBJ1-1; 8 positions agree with TRBD1. The CDR3 contains 14 residues. J lost 5 bases, V lost 3 bases, and 8 bases had no gene match. Germline loops: CDR1 DFQATT, CDR2 SNEGSKA (reference sequence).

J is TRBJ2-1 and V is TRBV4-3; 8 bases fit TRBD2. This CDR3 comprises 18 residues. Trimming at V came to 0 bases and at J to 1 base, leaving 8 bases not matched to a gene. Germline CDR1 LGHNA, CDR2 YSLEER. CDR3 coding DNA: TGCGCCAGCAGCCAAGATCTAAGCGGGAGTGCGTCCTACAATGAGCAGTTCTTC. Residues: CASSQDLSGSASYNEQFF.

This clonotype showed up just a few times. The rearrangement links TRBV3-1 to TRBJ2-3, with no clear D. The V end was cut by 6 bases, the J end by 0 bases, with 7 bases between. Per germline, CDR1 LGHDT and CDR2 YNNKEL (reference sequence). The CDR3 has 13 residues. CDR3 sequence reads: CASRTLSTDTQYF. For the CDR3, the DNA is TGTGCCAGCAGGACACTTAGCACAGATACGCAGTATTTT.

In nucleotides, the CDR3 is TGTGCCAGCAGTCGAATAGCGGGGAGATACAATGAGCAGTTCTTC. Protein sequence: CASSRIAGRYNEQFF. The V and J genes are TRBV4-2 and TRBJ2-1; 8 positions agree with TRBD2. Germline assignment: CDR1 LGHNA and CDR2 YNFKEQ. After removal of 6 bases from V and 4 bases from J, the junction contained 8 bases not matched to a gene. The CDR3 is 15 amino acids.

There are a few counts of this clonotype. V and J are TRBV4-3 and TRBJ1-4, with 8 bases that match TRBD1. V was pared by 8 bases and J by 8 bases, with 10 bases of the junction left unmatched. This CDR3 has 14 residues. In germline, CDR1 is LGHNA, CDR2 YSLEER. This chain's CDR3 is CASGTTGVREKLFF. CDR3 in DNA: TGCGCCAGCGGTACGACAGGGGTAAGGGAAAAACTGTTTTTT.

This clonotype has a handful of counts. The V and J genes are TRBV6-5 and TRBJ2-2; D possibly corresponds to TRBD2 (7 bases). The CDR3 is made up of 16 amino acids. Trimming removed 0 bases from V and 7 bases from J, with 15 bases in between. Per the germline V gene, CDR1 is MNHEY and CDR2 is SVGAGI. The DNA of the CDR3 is TGTGCCAGCAGTTACTCGAGGGGAGGGGGGAGCGGGGAGCTGTTTTTT. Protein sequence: CASSYSRGGGSGELFF.

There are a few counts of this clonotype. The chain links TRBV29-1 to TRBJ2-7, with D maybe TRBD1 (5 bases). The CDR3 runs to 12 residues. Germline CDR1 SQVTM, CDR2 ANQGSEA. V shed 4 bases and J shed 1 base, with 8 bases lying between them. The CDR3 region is CSVARDSYEQYF. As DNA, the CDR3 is TGCAGCGTTGCCAGGGATTCCTACGAGCAGTACTTC.

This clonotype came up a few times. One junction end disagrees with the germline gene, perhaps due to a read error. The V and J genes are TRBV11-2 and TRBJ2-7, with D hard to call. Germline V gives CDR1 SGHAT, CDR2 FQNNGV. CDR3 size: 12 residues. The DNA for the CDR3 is TGTGCCTGCAGCTATCAGACCTACGAGCAGTACTTC. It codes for CACSYQTYEQYF. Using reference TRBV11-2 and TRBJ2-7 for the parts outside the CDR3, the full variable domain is EAGVAQSPRYKIIEKRQSVAFWCNPISGHATLYWYQQILGQGPKLLIQFQNNGVVDDSQLPKDRFSAERLKGVDSTLKIQPAKLEDSAVYLCACSYQTYEQYFGPGTRLTVT.

CDR3: CASKAGSATDTQYF. DNA of the CDR3: TGTGCCAGTAAAGCGGGGAGTGCGACAGATACGCAGTATTTT. The rearrangement links TRBV19 to TRBJ2-3; TRBD2 agrees at 7 bases. In germline, CDR1 is LNHDA, CDR2 SQIVND (reference sequence). The CDR3 extends over 14 amino acids. J gave up 3 bases and V 7 bases, and 7 bases lay outside the gene matches.

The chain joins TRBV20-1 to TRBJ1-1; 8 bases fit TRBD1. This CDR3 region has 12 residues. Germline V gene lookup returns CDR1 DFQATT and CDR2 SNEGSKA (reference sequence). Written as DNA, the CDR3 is TGCGTACCGGGACAGGCGAACACTGAAGCTTTCTTT. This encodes CVPGQANTEAFF.

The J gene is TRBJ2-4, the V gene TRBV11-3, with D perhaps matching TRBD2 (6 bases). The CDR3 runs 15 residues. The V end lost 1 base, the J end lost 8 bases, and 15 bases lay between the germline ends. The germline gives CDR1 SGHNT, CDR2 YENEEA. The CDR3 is CASSLGLGGGDIQYF. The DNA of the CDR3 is TGTGCCAGCAGCTTAGGTTTGGGTGGAGGGGACATTCAGTACTTC.

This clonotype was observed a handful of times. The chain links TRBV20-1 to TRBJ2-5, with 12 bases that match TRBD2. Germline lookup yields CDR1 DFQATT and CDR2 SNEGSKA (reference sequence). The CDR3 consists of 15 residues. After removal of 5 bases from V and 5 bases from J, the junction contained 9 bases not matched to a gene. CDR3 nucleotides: TGCAGTGCTCGACTAGCGGGAGTTATTAGGGAGACCCAGTACTTC. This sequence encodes CSARLAGVIRETQYF.

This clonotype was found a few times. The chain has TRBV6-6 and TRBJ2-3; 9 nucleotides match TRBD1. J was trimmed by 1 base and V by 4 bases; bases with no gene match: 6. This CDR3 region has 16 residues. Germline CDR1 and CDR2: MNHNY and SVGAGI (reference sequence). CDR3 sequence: CASSSSRTGGTDTQYF. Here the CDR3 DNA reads TGTGCCAGCAGTTCCTCCCGGACAGGGGGCACAGATACGCAGTATTTT.

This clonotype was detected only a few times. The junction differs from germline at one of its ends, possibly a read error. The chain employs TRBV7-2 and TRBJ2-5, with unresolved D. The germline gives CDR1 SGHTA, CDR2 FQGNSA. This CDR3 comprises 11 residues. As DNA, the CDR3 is TGTGCCAGCAGCCCGCAAGGGCTCCAATTCTTC. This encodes CASSPQGLQFF.

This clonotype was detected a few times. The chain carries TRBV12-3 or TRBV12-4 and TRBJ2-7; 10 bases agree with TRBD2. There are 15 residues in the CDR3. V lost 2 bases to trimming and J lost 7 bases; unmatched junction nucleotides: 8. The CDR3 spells CASSLISGRAGEQYV. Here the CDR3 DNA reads TGTGCCAGCAGTTTAATCAGCGGGAGGGCCGGGGAGCAGTACGTC.

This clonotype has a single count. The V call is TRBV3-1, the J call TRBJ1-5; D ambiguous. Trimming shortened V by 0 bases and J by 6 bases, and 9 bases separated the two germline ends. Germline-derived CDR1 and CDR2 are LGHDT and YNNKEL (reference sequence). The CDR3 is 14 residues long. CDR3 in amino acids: CASSQEGWVQPQHF. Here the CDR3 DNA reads TGTGCCAGCAGCCAAGAGGGCTGGGTTCAGCCCCAGCATTTT.

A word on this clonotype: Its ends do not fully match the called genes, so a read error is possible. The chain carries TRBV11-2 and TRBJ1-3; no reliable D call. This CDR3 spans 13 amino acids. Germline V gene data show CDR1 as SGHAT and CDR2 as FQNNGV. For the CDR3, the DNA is TGTACCAGCAGCTTGGTCCGTGGGGACACCATATATTTT. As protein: CTSSLVRGDTIYF.